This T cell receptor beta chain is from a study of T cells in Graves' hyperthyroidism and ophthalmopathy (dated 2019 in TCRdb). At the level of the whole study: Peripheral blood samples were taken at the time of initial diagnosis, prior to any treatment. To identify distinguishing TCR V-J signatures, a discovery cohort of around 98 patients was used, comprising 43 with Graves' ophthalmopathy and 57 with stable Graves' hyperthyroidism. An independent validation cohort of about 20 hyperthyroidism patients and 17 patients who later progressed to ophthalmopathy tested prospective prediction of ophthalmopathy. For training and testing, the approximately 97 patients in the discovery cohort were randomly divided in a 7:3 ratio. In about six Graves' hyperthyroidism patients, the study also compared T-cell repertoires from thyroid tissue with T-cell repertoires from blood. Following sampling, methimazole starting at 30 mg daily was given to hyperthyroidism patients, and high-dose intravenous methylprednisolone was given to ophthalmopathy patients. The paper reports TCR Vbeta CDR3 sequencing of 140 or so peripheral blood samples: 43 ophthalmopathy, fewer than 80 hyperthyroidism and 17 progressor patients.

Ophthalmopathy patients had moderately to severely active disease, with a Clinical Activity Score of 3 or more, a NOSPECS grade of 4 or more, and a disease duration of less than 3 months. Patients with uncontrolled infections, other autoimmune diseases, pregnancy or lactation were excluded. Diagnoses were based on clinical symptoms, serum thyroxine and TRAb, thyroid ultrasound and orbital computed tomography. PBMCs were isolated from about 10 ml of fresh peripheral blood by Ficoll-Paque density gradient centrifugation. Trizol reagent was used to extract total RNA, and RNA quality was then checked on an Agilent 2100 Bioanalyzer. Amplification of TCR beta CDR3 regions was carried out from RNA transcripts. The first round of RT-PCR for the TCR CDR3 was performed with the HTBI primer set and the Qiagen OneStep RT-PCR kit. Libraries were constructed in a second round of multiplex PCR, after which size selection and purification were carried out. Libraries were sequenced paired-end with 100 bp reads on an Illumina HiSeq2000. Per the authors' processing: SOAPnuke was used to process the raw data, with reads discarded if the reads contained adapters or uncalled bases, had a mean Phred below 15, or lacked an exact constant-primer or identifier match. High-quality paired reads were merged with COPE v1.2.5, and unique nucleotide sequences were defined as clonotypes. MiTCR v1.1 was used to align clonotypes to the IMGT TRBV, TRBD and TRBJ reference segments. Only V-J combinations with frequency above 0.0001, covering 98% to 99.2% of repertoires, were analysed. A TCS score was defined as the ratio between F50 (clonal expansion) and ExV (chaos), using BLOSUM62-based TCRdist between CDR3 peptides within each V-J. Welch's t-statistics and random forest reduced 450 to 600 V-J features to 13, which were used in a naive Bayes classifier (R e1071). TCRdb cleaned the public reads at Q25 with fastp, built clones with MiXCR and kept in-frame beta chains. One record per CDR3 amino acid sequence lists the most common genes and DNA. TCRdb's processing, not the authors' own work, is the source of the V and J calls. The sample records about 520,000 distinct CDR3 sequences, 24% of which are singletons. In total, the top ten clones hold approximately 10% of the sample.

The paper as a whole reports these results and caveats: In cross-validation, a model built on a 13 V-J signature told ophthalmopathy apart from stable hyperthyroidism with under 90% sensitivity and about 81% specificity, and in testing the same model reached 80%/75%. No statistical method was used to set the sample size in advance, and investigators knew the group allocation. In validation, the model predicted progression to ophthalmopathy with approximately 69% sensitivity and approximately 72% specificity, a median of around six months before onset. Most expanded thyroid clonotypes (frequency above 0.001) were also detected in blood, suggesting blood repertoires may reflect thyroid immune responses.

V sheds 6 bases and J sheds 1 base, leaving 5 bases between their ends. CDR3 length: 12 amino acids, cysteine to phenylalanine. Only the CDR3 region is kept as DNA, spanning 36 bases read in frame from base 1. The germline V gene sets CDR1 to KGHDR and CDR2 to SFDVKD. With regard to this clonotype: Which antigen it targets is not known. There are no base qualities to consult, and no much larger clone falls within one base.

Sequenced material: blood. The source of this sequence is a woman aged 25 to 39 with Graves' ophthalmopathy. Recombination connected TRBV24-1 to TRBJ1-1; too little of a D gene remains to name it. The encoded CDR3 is CATSSGNTEAFF. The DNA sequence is TGTGCCACCAGTAGCGGGAACACTGAAGCTTTCTTT.